The sequence of this T cell receptor (beta chain) was determined in a study of breast tumors, draining lymph nodes, adjacent tissues. Study-level results: Findings are consistent with lymph node origin and intratumoral expansion of most tumor T cells. Tumor TCR diversity was below lymph nodes but above nontumor tissue.

Germline lookup yields CDR1 KGHSH and CDR2 LQKENI. J lost 6 bases, V lost 3 bases, and 8 bases had no gene match. This CDR3 region has 16 residues. In TCRdb, the multiplex PCR reads were re-called with MiXCR into one record per CDR3 protein. The sample contains approximately 210,000 distinct CDR3 sequences, less than 40% of which appear only once. Breast cancer patients provided tissue from their axillary draining lymph nodes. This clonotype was seen more than once but under ten times. What it binds is not known. The rearrangement links TRBV18 to TRBJ2-7, with 13 bases identical to TRBD2. The sequencing input was axillary lymph node tissue. The TCR was taken from a female donor with breast cancer. Some clones in this sample may be carry-over from other donors' samples. CDR3 protein: CASSPPLAGGPGEQYF. The DNA of the CDR3 is TGTGCCAGCTCACCGCCACTAGCGGGAGGGCCGGGCGAGCAGTACTTC.